Sequencing of this T cell receptor beta chain was carried out in a study of T cell changes during pregnancy in multiple sclerosis. Libraries were prepared by immunoSEQ multiplex PCR; TCRdb keeps only in-frame clonotypes and omits some of them. The repertoire holds over 50,000 clones, with roughly 93% as singletons. CDR3 length: 16 residues. Germline CDR1 is SGHNT and CDR2 is YENEEA. Between the trimmed V and J ends, which lost 5 bases and 5 bases, there was a span of 21 bases. This receptor was identified in a female donor with multiple sclerosis, enrolled in a pregnancy study. The specimen was peripheral blood, collected in the second trimester of pregnancy. J is TRBJ2-5 and V is TRBV11-3, with D perhaps matching TRBD1 (5 bases). The CDR3, as DNA: TGTGCCAGCAGCCCCCTCTTGGGGCTCCCTGACGAGACCCAGTACTTC. Protein: CASSPLLGLPDETQYF.